This TCR beta chain comes out of a study of blood T cell repertoires in COVID-19. Overall study context: The analysed material was cDNA or gDNA that came from T cells, B-cell-depleted T cells, or PBMCs.

Sequencing used immunoSEQ multiplex PCR; TCRdb keeps in-frame clones, though not all of them. The data show some 160,000 clones, 86% seen once. CDR3 length: 14 amino acids. Germline V gene sequence: CDR1 SGHNT, CDR2 YYREEE (reference sequence). V lost 4 bases, J lost 5 bases, and 13 bases lay in between. This chain joins TRBV5-4 and TRBJ2-1; a possible D gene is TRBD2 (6 bases). The sample was peripheral blood. The TCR was taken from an older woman with acute or convalescent COVID-19. CDR3 sequence: CASSPPGGDNEQFF. In DNA, the CDR3 is TGTGCCAGCAGCCCCCCGGGCGGGGACAATGAGCAGTTCTTC.